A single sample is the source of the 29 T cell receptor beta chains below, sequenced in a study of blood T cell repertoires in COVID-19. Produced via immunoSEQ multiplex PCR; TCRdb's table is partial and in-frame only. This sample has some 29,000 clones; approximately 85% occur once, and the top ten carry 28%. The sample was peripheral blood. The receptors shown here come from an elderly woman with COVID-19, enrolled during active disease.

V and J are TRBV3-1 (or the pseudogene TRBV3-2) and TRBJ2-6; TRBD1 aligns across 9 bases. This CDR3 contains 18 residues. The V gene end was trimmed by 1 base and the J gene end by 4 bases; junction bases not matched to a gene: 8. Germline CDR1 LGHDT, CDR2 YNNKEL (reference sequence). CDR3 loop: CASSQVVQGAKGANVLTF. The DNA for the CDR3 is TGTGCCAGCAGCCAAGTGGTACAGGGGGCAAAAGGGGCCAACGTCCTGACTTTC.

The CDR3 here is CASSSLERSYGYTF. CDR3 coding DNA: TGCGCCAGCAGCTCCCTAGAACGGAGCTATGGCTACACCTTC. This chain connects TRBV5-1 to TRBJ1-2; D gene ambiguous. V was pared by 3 bases and J by 4 bases, with 13 bases between. This CDR3 spans 14 amino acids. CDR1 and CDR2 (germline): SGHRS, YFSETQ.

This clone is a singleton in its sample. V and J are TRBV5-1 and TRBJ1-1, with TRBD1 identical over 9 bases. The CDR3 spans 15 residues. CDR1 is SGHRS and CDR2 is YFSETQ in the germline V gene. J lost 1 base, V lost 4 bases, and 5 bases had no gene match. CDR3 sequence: CASSVSQGANTEAFF. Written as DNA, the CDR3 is TGCGCCAGCAGCGTTTCACAGGGGGCGAACACTGAAGCTTTCTTT.

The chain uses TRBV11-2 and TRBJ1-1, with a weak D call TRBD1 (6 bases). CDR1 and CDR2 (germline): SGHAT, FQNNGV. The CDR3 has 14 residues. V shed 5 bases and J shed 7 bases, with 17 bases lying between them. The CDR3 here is CASSPGRGIGEAFF. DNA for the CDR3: TGTGCCAGCAGCCCAGGGAGGGGGATAGGTGAAGCTTTCTTT.

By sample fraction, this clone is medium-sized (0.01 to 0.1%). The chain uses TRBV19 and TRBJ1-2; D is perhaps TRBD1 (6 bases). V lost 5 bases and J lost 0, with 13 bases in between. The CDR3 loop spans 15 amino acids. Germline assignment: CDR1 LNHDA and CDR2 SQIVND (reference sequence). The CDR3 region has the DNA TGTGCCAGTAGTGTCCGGGACACCTCTAACTATGGCTACACCTTC. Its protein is CASSVRDTSNYGYTF.

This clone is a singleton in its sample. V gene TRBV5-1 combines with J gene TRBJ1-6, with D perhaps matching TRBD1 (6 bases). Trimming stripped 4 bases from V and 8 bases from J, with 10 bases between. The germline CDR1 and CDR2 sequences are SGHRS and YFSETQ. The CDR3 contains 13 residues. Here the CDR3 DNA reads TGCGCCAGCAGCGGGACATGGGATTCACCCCTCCACTTT. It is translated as CASSGTWDSPLHF.

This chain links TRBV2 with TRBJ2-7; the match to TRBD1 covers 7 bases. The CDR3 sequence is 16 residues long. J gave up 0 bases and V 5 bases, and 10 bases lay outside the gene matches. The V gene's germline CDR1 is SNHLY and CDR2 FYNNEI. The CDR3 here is CASSRQGSGGSYEQYF. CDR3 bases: TGTGCCAGCAGTAGACAAGGCTCAGGGGGCTCCTACGAGCAGTACTTC.

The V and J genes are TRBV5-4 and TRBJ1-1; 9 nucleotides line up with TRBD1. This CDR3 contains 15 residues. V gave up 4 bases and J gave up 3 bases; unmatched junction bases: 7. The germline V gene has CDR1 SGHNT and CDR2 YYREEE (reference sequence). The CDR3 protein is CASSQGQGRDTEAFF. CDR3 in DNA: TGTGCCAGCAGCCAGGGACAGGGAAGAGACACTGAAGCTTTCTTT. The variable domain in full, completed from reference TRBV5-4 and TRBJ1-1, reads ETGVTQSPTHLIKTRGQQVTLRCSSQSGHNTVSWYQQALGQGPQFIFQYYREEENGRGNFPPRFSGLQFPNYSSELNVNALELDDSALYLCASSQGQGRDTEAFFGQGTRLTVV.

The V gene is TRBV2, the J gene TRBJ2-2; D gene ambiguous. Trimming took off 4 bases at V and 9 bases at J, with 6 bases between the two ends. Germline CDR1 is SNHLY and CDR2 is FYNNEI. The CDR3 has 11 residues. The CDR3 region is CASSASRELFF. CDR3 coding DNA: TGTGCCAGCAGTGCCTCTAGGGAGCTGTTTTTT.

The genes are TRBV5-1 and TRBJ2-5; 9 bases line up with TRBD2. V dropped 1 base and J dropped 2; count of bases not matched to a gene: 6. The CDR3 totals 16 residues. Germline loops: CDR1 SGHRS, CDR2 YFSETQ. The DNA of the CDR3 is TGCGCCAGCAGCTTGTCCGGCGGGGGGGGACAAGAGACCCAGTACTTC. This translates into CASSLSGGGGQETQYF.

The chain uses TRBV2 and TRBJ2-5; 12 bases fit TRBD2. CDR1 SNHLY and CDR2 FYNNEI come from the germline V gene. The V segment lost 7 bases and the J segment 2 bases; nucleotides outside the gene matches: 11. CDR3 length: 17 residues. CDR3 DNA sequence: TGTGCCAGCACCTTACCCGGACTAGCGGGGCAGCAAGAGACCCAGTACTTC. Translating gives CASTLPGLAGQQETQYF.

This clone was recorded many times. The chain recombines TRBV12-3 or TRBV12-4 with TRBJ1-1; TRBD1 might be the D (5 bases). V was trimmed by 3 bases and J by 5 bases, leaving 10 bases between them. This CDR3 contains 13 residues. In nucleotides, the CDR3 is TGTGCCAGCAGTTTTCAGGGAGGGACTGAAGCTTTCTTT. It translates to CASSFQGGTEAFF.

CDR3 amino acids: CASSVGAYEKLFF. CDR3 sequence (DNA): TGTGCCAGCAGTGTGGGGGCGTATGAAAAACTGTTTTTT. This chain connects TRBV7-9 to TRBJ1-4; D is perhaps TRBD1 (6 bases). V lost 6 bases and J lost 6, with 11 bases in between. Germline loops: CDR1 SEHNR, CDR2 FQNEAQ (reference sequence). This CDR3 is 13 amino acids long.

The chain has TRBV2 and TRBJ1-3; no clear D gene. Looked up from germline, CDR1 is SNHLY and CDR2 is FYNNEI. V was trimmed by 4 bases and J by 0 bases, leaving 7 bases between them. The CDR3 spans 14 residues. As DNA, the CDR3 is TGTGCCAGCAGTGTGAAGAGCTCTGGAAACACCATATATTTT. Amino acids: CASSVKSSGNTIYF. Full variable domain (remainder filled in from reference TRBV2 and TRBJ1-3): EPEVTQTPSHQVTQMGQEVILRCVPISNHLYFYWYRQILGQKVEFLVSFYNNEISEKSEIFDDQFSVERPDGSNFTLKIRSTKLEDSAMYFCASSVKSSGNTIYFGEGSWLTVV.

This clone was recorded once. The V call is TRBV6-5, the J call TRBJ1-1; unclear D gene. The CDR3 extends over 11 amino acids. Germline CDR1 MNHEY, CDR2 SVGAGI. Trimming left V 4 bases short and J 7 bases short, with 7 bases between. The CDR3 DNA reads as TGTGCCAGCAGTTCCCGAGGTGAAGCTTTCTTT. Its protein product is CASSSRGEAFF.

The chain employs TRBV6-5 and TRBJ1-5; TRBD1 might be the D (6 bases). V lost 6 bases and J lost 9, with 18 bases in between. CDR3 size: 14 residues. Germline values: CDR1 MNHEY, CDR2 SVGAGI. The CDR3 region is CASRGTTGIMPQHF. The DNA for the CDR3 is TGTGCCAGCAGGGGAACGACAGGTATTATGCCCCAGCATTTT.

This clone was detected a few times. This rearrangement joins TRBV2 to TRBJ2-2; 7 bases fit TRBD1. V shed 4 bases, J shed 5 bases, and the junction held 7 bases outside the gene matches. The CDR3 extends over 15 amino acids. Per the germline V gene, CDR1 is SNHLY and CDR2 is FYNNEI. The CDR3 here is CASSVTRTGTGELFF. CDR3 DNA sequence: TGTGCCAGCAGTGTAACGAGGACAGGAACCGGGGAGCTGTTTTTT.

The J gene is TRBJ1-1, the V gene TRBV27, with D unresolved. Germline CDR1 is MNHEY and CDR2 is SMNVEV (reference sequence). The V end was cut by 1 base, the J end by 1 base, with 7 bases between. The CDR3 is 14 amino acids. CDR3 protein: CASSLLSGNTEAFF. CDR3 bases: TGTGCCAGCAGTTTATTATCGGGGAACACTGAAGCTTTCTTT.

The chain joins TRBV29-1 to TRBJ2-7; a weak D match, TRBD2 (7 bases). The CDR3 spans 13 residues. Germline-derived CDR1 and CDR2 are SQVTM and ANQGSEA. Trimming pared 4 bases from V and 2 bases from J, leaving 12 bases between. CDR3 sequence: CSVVGGAAYEQYF. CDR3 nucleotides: TGCAGCGTTGTGGGGGGGGCAGCCTACGAGCAGTACTTC.

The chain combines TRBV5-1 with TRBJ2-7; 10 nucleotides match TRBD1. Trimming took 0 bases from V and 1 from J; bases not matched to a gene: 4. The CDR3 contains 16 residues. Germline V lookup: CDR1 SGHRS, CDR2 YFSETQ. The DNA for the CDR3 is TGCGCCAGCAGCTTGGTGGGACAGGGGTTTTCCTACGAGCAGTACTTC. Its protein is CASSLVGQGFSYEQYF.

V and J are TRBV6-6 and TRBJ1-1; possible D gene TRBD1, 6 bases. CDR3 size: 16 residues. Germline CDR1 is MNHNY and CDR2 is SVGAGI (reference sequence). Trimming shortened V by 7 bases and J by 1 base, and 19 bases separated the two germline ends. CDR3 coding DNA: TGTGCCAGCAAGAAGGAGGGGGGGCGCGGGAACACTGAAGCTTTCTTT. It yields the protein CASKKEGGRGNTEAFF.

The CDR3 DNA follows: TGCGCCAGCAGTGAACACGGACAGGGTCAGAGCGGGGGGGTCAACGAGCAGTACTTC. Translation: CASSEHGQGQSGGVNEQYF. This chain links TRBV10-2 with TRBJ2-7; 10 bases map to TRBD2. CDR1 and CDR2 (germline): WSHSY, SAAADI. The junction had 19 bases not matched to a gene; V was cut back by 3 bases and J by 5 bases. The CDR3 totals 19 residues.

Here the CDR3 DNA reads TGTGCCAGCAGTTTCTTAGGGCTAGCGGGGGCCGGGGGCGAGCAGTACTTC. Translating it yields CASSFLGLAGAGGEQYF. The chain couples TRBV27 to TRBJ2-7; 10 bases align to TRBD2. The CDR3 loop spans 17 amino acids. V lost 3 bases and J lost 6; bases outside the gene matches: 14. Germline V gene data show CDR1 as MNHEY and CDR2 as SMNVEV (reference sequence).

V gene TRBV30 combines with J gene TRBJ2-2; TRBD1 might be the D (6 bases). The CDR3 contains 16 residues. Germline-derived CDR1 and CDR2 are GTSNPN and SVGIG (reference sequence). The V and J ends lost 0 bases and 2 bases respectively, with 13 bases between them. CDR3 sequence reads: CAWSVVGTINTGELFF. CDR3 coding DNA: TGTGCCTGGAGTGTAGTGGGGACAATAAACACCGGGGAGCTGTTTTTT.

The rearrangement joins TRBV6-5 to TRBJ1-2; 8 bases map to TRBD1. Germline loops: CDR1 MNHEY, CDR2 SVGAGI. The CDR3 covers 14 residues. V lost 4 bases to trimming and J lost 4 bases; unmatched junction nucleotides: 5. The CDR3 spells CASSSRDRTYGYTF. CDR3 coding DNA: TGTGCCAGCAGTTCCCGGGACAGGACCTATGGCTACACCTTC.

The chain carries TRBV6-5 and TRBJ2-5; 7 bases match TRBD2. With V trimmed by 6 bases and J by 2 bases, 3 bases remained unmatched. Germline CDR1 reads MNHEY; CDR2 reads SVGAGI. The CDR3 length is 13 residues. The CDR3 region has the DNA TGTGCCAGCAGCCGGGGGGTACAAGAGACCCAGTACTTC. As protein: CASSRGVQETQYF.

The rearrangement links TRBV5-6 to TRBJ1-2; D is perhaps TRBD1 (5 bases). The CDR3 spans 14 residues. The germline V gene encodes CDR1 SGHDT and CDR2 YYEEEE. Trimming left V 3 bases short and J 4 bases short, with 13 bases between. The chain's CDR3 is CASSYSDMIYGYTF. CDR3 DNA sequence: TGTGCCAGCAGCTACTCGGACATGATCTATGGCTACACCTTC.

The CDR3 protein is CASGIAGGPQEQFF. The CDR3 region has the DNA TGTGCCAGCGGGATAGCGGGGGGGCCACAGGAGCAGTTCTTC. V usage is TRBV6-5 and J usage is TRBJ2-1; 11 bases are a match to TRBD2. Germline assignment: CDR1 MNHEY and CDR2 SVGAGI. The CDR3 spans 14 residues. Germline trimming cut 8 bases from V and 10 bases from J; bases unmatched to any gene: 10.

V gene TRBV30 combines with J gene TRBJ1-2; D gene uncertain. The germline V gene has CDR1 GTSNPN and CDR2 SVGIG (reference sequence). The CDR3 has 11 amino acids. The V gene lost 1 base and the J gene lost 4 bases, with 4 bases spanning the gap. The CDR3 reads CAWSDSYGYTF. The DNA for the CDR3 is TGTGCCTGGAGTGACAGCTATGGCTACACCTTC. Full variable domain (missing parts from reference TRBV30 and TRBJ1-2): SQTIHQWPATLVQPVGSPLSLECTVEGTSNPNLYWYRQAAGRGLQLLFYSVGIGQISSEVPQNLSASRPQDRQFILSSKKLLLSDSGFYLCAWSDSYGYTFGSGTRLTVV.